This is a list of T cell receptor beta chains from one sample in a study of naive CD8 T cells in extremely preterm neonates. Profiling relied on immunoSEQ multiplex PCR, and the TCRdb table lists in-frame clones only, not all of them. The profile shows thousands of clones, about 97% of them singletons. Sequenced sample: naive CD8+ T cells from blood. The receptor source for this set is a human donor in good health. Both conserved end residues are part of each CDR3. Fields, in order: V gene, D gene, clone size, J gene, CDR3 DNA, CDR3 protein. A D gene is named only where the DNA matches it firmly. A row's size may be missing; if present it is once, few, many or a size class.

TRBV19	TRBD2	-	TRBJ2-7	TGTGCCAGTAGTATGACTAGCGGCTACGAGCAGTACTTC	CASSMTSGYEQYF
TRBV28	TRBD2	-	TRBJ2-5	TGTGCCAGCAGTTCCGGAGGCGGACTAGGAGATCGGTACTTC	CASSSGGGLGDRYF
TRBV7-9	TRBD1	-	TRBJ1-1	TGTGCCAGCAGCTCCGGGACAGGGAAGGTTTTCTTT	CASSSGTGKVFF
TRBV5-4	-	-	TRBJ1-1	TGTGCCAGCAGCCTAGGACGGGGTACTGAAGCTTTCTTT	CASSLGRGTEAFF
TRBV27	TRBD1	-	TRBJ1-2	TGTGCCAGCCGGACAGGGGGGCCTATAAGTGGCTACACCTTC	CASRTGGPISGYTF
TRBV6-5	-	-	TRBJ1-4	TGTGCCAGCGGACAGCCGTACGGAAATGAAAAACTGTTTTTT	CASGQPYGNEKLFF
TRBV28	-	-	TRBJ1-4	TGTGCCAGCAGTAGCCGAGAGGGGGATGAAAAACTGTTTTTT	CASSSREGDEKLFF
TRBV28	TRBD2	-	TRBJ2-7	TGTGCCAGCAGTCCTGGACTAGCGGGAACCTACGAGCAGTACTTC	CASSPGLAGTYEQYF
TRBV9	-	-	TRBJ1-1	TGTGCCAGCAGCGGTGGACAGTTAAACACTGAAGCTTTCTTT	CASSGGQLNTEAFF
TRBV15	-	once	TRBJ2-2	TGTGCCACCAGCAGGAGGACCGGGGAGCTGTTTTTT	CATSRRTGELFF
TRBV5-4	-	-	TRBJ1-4	TGTGCCAGCAGCTTGGAGACACAGGGTGGTATGGAAAAACTGTTTTTT	CASSLETQGGMEKLFF
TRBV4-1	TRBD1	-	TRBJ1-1	TGCGCCAGCAGCCAAGGAAGGACAGGGTCGGTGAACACTGAAGCTTTCTTT	CASSQGRTGSVNTEAFF
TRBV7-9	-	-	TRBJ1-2	TGTGCCAGCACCACAGGCGGACCCTATGGCTACACCTTC	CASTTGGPYGYTF
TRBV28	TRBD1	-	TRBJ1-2	TGTGCCAGCAGTCAACCCTTTTGGGACAGGGCGAATGGCTACACCTTC	CASSQPFWDRANGYTF
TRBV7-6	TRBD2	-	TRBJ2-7	TGTGCCAGCAGCTTATTGCTAGCGGGAGTCAACGAGCAGTACTTC	CASSLLLAGVNEQYF
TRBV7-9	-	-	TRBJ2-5	TGTGCCAGCAGCGCGAGACAGGAAGAGACCCAGTACTTC	CASSARQEETQYF
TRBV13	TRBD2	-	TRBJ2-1	TGTGCCAGCAGCCTTCCGGGAGGACGGTCCTACAATGAGCAGTTCTTC	CASSLPGGRSYNEQFF
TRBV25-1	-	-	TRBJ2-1	TGTGCCAGCAGTAAGGACTCTAGCTCCTACAATGAGCAGTTCTTC	CASSKDSSSYNEQFF
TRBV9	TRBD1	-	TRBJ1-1	TGTGCCAGCAGCCCACCGACAGGGGCCACTGAAGCTTTCTTT	CASSPPTGATEAFF
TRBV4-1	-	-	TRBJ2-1	TGCGCCAGCAGCCAGTGGGAGAATTCCTACAATGAGCAGTTCTTC	CASSQWENSYNEQFF
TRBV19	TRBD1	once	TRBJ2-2	TGTGCCAGTAGTATAGGACAGGGGATCGGGGAGCTGTTTTTT	CASSIGQGIGELFF
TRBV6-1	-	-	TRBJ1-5	TGTGCCAGCAGTGAAGCGTGGGCCAACCTCAATCAGCCCCAGCATTTT	CASSEAWANLNQPQHF
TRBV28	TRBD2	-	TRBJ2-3	TGTGCCAGCAGTTTTAGGGACCGACTAGCTGATACGCAGTATTTT	CASSFRDRLADTQYF
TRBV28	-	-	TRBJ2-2	TGTGCCAGCAGTCCGCAGGGGAAGACCGGGGAGCTGTTTTTT	CASSPQGKTGELFF
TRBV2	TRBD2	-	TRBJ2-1	TGTGCCAGCAGGGAGGGACTATACAATGAGCAGTTCTTC	CASREGLYNEQFF
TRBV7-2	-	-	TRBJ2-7	TGTGCCAGCAGCTTAGGTCGTACGGGTAAGAACGAGCAGTACTTC	CASSLGRTGKNEQYF
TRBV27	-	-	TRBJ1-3	TGTGCCAGCAGTTTGGCAGGGATGGCTGGAAACACCATATATTTT	CASSLAGMAGNTIYF
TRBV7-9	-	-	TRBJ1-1	TGTGCCAGCAGCTACCCGGGACTCACTGAAGCTTTCTTT	CASSYPGLTEAFF
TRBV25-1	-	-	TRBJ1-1	TGTGCCAGCATTCAGGGGAACACTGAAGCTTTCTTT	CASIQGNTEAFF
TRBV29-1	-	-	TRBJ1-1	TGCAGCGTTGCGGGGGGCGGCACTGAAGCTTTCTTT	CSVAGGGTEAFF
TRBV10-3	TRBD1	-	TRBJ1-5	TGTGCCATCGGGGGGACGGGGGACAGTCAGCCCCAGCATTTT	CAIGGTGDSQPQHF
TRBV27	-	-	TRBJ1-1	TGTGCCAGCAGTCACAGGGCTTTGAACACTGAAGCTTTCTTT	CASSHRALNTEAFF